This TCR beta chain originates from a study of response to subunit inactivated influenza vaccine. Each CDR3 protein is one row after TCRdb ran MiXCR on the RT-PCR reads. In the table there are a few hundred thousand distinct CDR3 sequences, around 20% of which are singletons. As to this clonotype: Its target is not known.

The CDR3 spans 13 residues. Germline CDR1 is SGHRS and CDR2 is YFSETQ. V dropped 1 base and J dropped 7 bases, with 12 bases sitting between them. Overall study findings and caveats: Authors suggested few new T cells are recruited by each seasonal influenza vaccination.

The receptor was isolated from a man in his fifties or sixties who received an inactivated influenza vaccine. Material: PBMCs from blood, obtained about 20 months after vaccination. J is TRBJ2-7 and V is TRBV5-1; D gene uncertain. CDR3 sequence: CASSLQLNWEQYF. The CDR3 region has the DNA TGCGCCAGCAGCTTGCAGCTGAACTGGGAGCAGTACTTC. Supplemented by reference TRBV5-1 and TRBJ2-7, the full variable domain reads KAGVTQTPRYLIKTRGQQVTLSCSPISGHRSVSWYQQTPGQGLQFLFEYFSETQRNKGNFPGRFSGRQFSNSRSEMNVSTLELGDSALYLCASSLQLNWEQYFGPGTRLTVT.